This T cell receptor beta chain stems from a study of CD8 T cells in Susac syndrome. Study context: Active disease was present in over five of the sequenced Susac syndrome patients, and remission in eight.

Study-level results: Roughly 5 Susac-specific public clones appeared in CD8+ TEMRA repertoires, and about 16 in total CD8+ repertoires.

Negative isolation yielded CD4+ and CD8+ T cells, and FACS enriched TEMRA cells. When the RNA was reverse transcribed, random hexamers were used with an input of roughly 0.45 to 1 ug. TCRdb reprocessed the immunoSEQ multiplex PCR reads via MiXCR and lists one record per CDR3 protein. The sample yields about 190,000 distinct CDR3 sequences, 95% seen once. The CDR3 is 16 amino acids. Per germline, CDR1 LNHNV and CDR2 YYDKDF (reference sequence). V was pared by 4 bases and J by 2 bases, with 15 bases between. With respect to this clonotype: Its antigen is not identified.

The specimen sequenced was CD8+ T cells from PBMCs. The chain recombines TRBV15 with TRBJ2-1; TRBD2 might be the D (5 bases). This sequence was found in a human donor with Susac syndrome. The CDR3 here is CATSMARPGAYNEQFF. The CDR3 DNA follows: TGTGCCACCAGCATGGCTAGACCCGGGGCCTACAATGAGCAGTTCTTC.